The 3 T cell receptor beta chains given below trace back to one sample, sequenced in a study of a mutant IDH1 vaccine in newly diagnosed glioma. The antigens these receptors bind are not known. Clones were sequenced by immunoSEQ multiplex PCR, and TCRdb holds only the in-frame ones, with some missing. The table includes approximately 56,000 clones, over 70% detected once. The time point: week 47, end of study. In the vaccine, a single dose held 300 ug of the mutant IDH1 20-mer peptide, along with topical imiquimod. Specimen: PBMCs, collected from a glioma patient whose treatment included an IDH1 peptide vaccine. Receptor source: a man aged 50 to 59 with glioma.

CDR3 loop: CSVNTQDYGYTF. In nucleotides, the CDR3 is TGCAGCGTCAATACACAGGACTATGGCTACACCTTC. The chain recombines TRBV29-1 with TRBJ1-2; D is possibly TRBD1 (5 bases). The germline V gene has CDR1 SQVTM and CDR2 ANQGSEA. The CDR3 is made up of 12 amino acids. V lost 6 bases to trimming and J lost 3 bases, with 11 bases between them. The full variable domain, rest sourced from reference TRBV29-1 and TRBJ1-2, is SAVISQKPSRDICQRGTSLTIQCQVDSQVTMMFWYRQQPGQSLTLIATANQGSEATYESGFVIDKFPISRPNLTFSTLTVSNMSPEDSSIYLCSVNTQDYGYTFGSGTRLTVV.

V usage is TRBV4-3 and J usage is TRBJ1-3; no clear D. Germline CDR1 and CDR2: LGHNA and YSLEER. The CDR3 has 13 amino acids. V lost 3 bases to trimming and J lost 0 bases, with 3 bases between them. This CDR3 is CASSHSSGNTIYF. The CDR3 DNA sequence: TGCGCCAGCAGCCACAGCTCTGGAAACACCATATATTTT.

The chain has TRBV7-9 and TRBJ1-2, with no clear D. V lost 1 base, J lost 8 bases, and 8 bases lay in between. The CDR3 has 12 amino acids. Per the germline V gene, CDR1 is SEHNR and CDR2 is FQNEAQ (reference sequence). CDR3 DNA: TGTGCCAGCAGCTTAGGGCTTAACGGCTACACCTTC. This encodes CASSLGLNGYTF. The full variable domain, rest sourced from reference TRBV7-9 and TRBJ1-2, is DTGVSQNPRHKITKRGQNVTFRCDPISEHNRLYWYRQTLGQGPEFLTYFQNEAQLEKSRLLSDRFSAERPKGSFSTLEIQRTEQGDSAMYLCASSLGLNGYTFGSGTRLTVV.